This T cell receptor (beta chain) was found in a study of identical twins. In this sample, this clonotype turned up once. TCRdb redid the calling of the 5' RACE reads with MiXCR, one entry per CDR3 protein. Counted here are 690,000 or so distinct CDR3 sequences, 8.6% occurring once; the ten biggest clones make up approximately 0.89%. Germline trimming cut 0 bases from V and 6 bases from J; bases unmatched to any gene: 4. Per the germline V gene, CDR1 is DFQATT and CDR2 is SNEGSKA (reference sequence). CDR3 size: 15 residues. The same specimen was also included in a second study, on yellow fever vaccine responses in identical twins.

Sequencing was performed on PBMCs. The sequence was obtained from a woman younger than 35 in good health. This chain links TRBV20-1 with TRBJ2-2, with 10 positions matching TRBD2. The CDR3 sequence is CSARDPLAGAGELFF. For the CDR3, the DNA is TGCAGTGCTAGAGATCCCCTAGCGGGGGCCGGGGAGCTGTTTTTT.